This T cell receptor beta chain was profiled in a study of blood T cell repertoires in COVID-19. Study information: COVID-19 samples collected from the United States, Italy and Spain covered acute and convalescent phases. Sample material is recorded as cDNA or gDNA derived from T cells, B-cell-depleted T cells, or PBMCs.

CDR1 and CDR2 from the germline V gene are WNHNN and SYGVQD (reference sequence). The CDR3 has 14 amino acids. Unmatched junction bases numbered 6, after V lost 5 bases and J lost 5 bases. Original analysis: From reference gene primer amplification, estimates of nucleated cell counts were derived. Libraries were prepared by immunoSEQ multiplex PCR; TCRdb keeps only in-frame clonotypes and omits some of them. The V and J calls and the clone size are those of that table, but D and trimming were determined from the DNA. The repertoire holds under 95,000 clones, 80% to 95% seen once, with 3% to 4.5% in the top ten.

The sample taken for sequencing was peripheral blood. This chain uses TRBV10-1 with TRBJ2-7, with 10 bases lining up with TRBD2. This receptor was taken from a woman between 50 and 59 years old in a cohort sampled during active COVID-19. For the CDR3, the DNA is TGCGCCAGCAGTAGACTAGCGGGTTCCGACGAGCAGTACTTC. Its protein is CASSRLAGSDEQYF.